These T cell receptor beta chains were read from a single sample in a study of cytomegalovirus exposure and HLA in healthy donors. Sequenced by immunoSEQ multiplex PCR; TCRdb stores in-frame clones only, minus some. The sample lists approximately 140,000 clones, around 76% occurring once. The material sequenced was PBMCs. The receptors were gathered from a man between 18 and 35 years old in good health and CMV-seronegative. Both conserved end residues are part of each CDR3.

j_call,v_call,cdr3_aa
TRBJ2-5,TRBV7-9,CASSSLTGFQETQYF
TRBJ2-5,TRBV6-5,CASSSRTGGGGTQYF
TRBJ2-7,TRBV19,CASRPGQDSYEQYF
TRBJ2-7,TRBV10-1,CASSDPGHSYEQYF
TRBJ1-1,TRBV2,CASGDQGTMNTEAFF
.,TRBV9,CASSVATQGYEQYF
.,TRBV27,CASSSHYEQYF
TRBJ1-3,TRBV6-5,CASSRTGGNTIYF
TRBJ1-5,TRBV28,CASSSVQGYSNQPQHF
TRBJ2-7,TRBV19,CASSIGRGAYEQYF
TRBJ2-2,TRBV25-1,CASSEYEVHTTGELFF
TRBJ1-1,TRBV2,CASRKQGNTEAFF
TRBJ1-1,TRBV6-4,CASSHRNTEAFF
TRBJ2-6,TRBV2,CASRPTGAGANVLTF
TRBJ2-2,TRBV5-1,CASTSGSGELFF
TRBJ2-1,TRBV29-1,CSVEDPELVNNEQFF
TRBJ1-1,TRBV19,CASSTLTGQNTEAFF
TRBJ2-1,TRBV5-1,CASSLGLADNEQFF
TRBJ2-7,TRBV7-9,CASSFPGAYEQYF
TRBJ1-1,TRBV28,CASALRTGGITEAFF
TRBJ2-1,TRBV6-5,CASSYDQGVVYNEQFF
TRBJ2-7,TRBV28,CASREQGTGPYEQYF
TRBJ2-7,TRBV7-8,CASSLADYSSYEQYF
TRBJ2-2,TRBV7-9,CASSLAASGRAGAGELFF
TRBJ2-3,TRBV6-1,CASSEGGWGFNTDTQYF
TRBJ2-7,TRBV27,CASSLSPGTGSYEQYF
TRBJ2-7,TRBV7-9,CASSRDIGGNSYEQYF
TRBJ2-4,TRBV27,CASSFELSVLAKNIQYF
TRBJ2-3,TRBV5-8,CASSLGQGGIDTQYF
TRBJ1-4,TRBV30,CAWSVNGAKKLFF
TRBJ2-5,TRBV7-7,CASSFGPAWDRVSGTQYF
TRBJ2-5,TRBV7-9,CASSLAGGHYRFVQYF
TRBJ2-7,TRBV6-6,CASSQGSGTGSYEQYF
TRBJ2-3,TRBV7-3,CASSSQGQSTDTQYF
TRBJ1-1,TRBV6-5,CASSTGGASTEAFF
TRBJ1-1,TRBV5-6,CASTFAQGRTEAFF
TRBJ2-5,TRBV19,CASSIARGGYQETQYF
TRBJ2-5,TRBV5-5,CASSLYAGQETQYF
TRBJ1-1,TRBV19,CASSTGTAMNTEAFF
TRBJ2-3,TRBV11-2,CASSWLRASGSYTDTQYF
TRBJ2-3,TRBV28,CASSRTGGDTQYF
TRBJ2-3,TRBV5-1,CASSTGPTDTQYF
TRBJ2-1,TRBV30,CAWSASLAAGNEQFF
TRBJ1-1,TRBV6-5,CASSYRNGGTEAFF
TRBJ1-2,TRBV19,CASSINVGTGNLNYGYTF
TRBJ2-1,TRBV9,CASSPQPGLGDYNEQFF
TRBJ2-2,TRBV19,CASSIGLPNTGELFF
TRBJ1-1,TRBV2,CASSEERGQGVEAFF
TRBJ1-1,TRBV19,CASTLGQGPNTEAFF
TRBJ2-1,TRBV7-2,CASSLAGGQFF
TRBJ1-5,TRBV15,CATSRGHGQGGNQPQHF
TRBJ2-3,TRBV5-1,CASSPSLDTQYF
TRBJ2-2,TRBV19,CASSIGGETGELFF